This record concerns one T cell receptor beta chain sequence. The antigen is unknown. Given the absence of the conserved phenylalanine or tryptophan at the CDR3 end, a read error is likely. This entry belongs to a study of molecular identifiers for immune sequencing clone quantification. The wider study: Within a replicate experiment, RNA obtained from either about 20,000 or 100,000 naive CD8 cells was divided into five aliquots, and four of those aliquots were then sequenced. Study-wide points: Because of identical TCR molecules sharing a barcode, sizes of highly expanded clones could be underestimated.

Previously published methods and listed TCR primers were used for the bulk TCR libraries. Each CDR3 protein gets one entry after TCRdb re-called the PCR reads with MiXCR. This table holds about 510,000 distinct CDR3 sequences, approximately 25% found once. This CDR3 is 16 amino acids long. V was clipped by 4 bases and J by 5 bases, with 21 bases between them. Germline CDR1 and CDR2: SGHDT and YYEEEE. Sequenced sample: naive CD8+ T cells from blood, with Jurkat cell RNA spiked in. The sample's subset: FACS-sorted CD8+CD4-CCR7+CD45RA+ naive T cells. This clonotype was obtained from a human donor in good health. Some libraries in this study had Jurkat cell RNA spiked in. This chain links TRBV5-6 with TRBJ2-5; the D is unclear. CDR3: CASSQWADPLKETQYS. DNA of the CDR3: TGTGCCAGCAGCCAATGGGCCGATCCCCTTAAGGAGACCCAGTACTCC.